These T cell receptor beta chains were read from a single sample in a study of T-cell reconstitution after alpha-beta-depleted transplantation in children. MiXCR, applied by TCRdb to the PCR reads, yields one record per CDR3 protein. Altogether approximately 490,000 distinct CDR3 sequences are present, around 12% being singletons, with the ten largest covering over 5.5%. Sequenced here: PBMCs from the stem cell graft donor, sampled from the stem cell graft. Receptors were obtained from a human donor who donated a stem cell graft to a child with combined immunodeficiency. Both conserved end residues are part of each CDR3.

TRBJ2-1 TRBV7-9 CASSSPSGRAYHEQFF
TRBJ1-2 TRBV27 CASSAQGNYGYTF
TRBJ1-4 TRBV28 CASSLSPVRTEKLFF
TRBJ2-7 TRBV4-3 CASSQYQGLGDEQYF
TRBJ2-1 TRBV25-1 CASSEGAFGSYNEQFF
TRBJ2-5 TRBV5-1 CASSWGDRDQETQYF
TRBJ2-1 TRBV20-1 CSARGLAGRNNEQFF
TRBJ2-5 TRBV6-2/TRBV6-3 CASSYSAIGIEGETQYF
TRBJ2-2 TRBV12-3/TRBV12-4 CASSTGQGRAGELFF
TRBJ2-2 TRBV29-1 CSVEGLAGESGELFF
TRBJ1-1 TRBV6-5 CASSYNRDRDSLLTEAFF
TRBJ1-5 TRBV5-8 CASELYSIGGNQPQHF
TRBJ1-2 TRBV12-3/TRBV12-4 CASSFPGSYGYTF
TRBJ2-5 TRBV19 CATLQRGDGETQYF
TRBJ2-7 TRBV7-2 CASSAARGKTYEQYF
TRBJ2-1 TRBV12-3/TRBV12-4 CASSFGGGEDEQFF
TRBJ2-5 TRBV29-1 CSVYRGTQYF
TRBJ2-4 TRBV12-3/TRBV12-4 CASSSLDGFPGDIQYF
TRBJ1-5 TRBV28 CASSLERTGGWGQPQHF
TRBJ1-4 TRBV5-4 CASSHTGAMDEKLFF
TRBJ2-6 TRBV5-1 CASRGGANVLTF
TRBJ1-1 TRBV7-2 CASSGGHGQGNTEAFF
TRBJ2-5 TRBV29-1 CSVEYAEETQYF
TRBJ2-2 TRBV5-1 CASSLRGLAGELFF
TRBJ2-5 TRBV7-8 CASLEGKEGETQYF
TRBJ2-7 TRBV20-1 CSAKTGTGGLLRYEQYF
TRBJ2-7 TRBV11-2 CASSEGRLRDYEQYF
TRBJ2-1 TRBV29-1 CSVARGQGGNEQFF
TRBJ1-1 TRBV7-9 CASTPRGNSITEAFF
TRBJ2-5 TRBV24-1 CATSDSDSLQETQYF
TRBJ2-1 TRBV6-5 CASSYLPSGAGYNEQFF
TRBJ2-7 TRBV6-2/TRBV6-3 CASSYAAGEWMYEQYF
TRBJ2-7 TRBV20-1 CSASASGSTDEQYF
TRBJ1-1 TRBV4-3 CASSQKQGVTEAFF
TRBJ1-6 TRBV24-1 CATSDTARDRRGSPLHF
TRBJ2-1 TRBV7-3 CASSLGRIGGQNEQFF
TRBJ2-1 TRBV2 CASSREYEQFF
TRBJ2-1 TRBV6-7 CASSYSTEGDNEQFF
TRBJ1-1 TRBV4-3 CASSHYPGENTEAFF
TRBJ1-1 TRBV12-5 CASGPRQPNTEAFF
TRBJ2-5 TRBV7-2 CASSSGGGVVTQYF
TRBJ2-6 TRBV5-1 CASSLTPPTAGANVLTF
TRBJ1-1 TRBV6-1 CASNRQGGGNTEAFF
TRBJ2-1 TRBV6-2/TRBV6-3 CASRGPQGPSYNEQFF
TRBJ2-3 TRBV12-3/TRBV12-4 CASRATLAVDTQYF
TRBJ1-1 TRBV6-2/TRBV6-3 CASSPPGRIYEAFF
TRBJ1-3 TRBV5-5 CASSLTTGGIGNTIYF
TRBJ2-3 TRBV27 CASSSPTSEDTQYF
TRBJ2-3 TRBV4-2 CASSQEGGSSTDTQYF
TRBJ2-1 TRBV29-1 CSVGDTGYNEQFF
TRBJ1-4 TRBV5-1 CASSRRGGTNEKLFF
TRBJ2-5 TRBV10-3 CAISETPFQETQYF
TRBJ2-1 TRBV15 CATSNTRNEQFF
TRBJ2-7 TRBV5-1 CASSFGTRSYEQYF
TRBJ2-7 TRBV7-9 CASRGTRGLEQYF
TRBJ2-1 TRBV12-3/TRBV12-4 CASGGQSYNEQFF
TRBJ1-5 TRBV7-8 CASSLLGRGDQPQHF
TRBJ2-7 TRBV5-5 CASSSPSRSYEQYF
TRBJ1-2 TRBV5-1 CASSISPDGNYGYTF
TRBJ2-6 TRBV28 CASSLLDGSGQSGANVLTF